The clone carrying this T cell receptor beta chain was observed a single time. What it binds is not known. The data were taken from a study of CD8+ T cells in alopecia areata. Study context: Tofacitinib ran for 6 to 18 months before 6 months off drug.

Treatment here: oral pan-JAK inhibitor, 5-10 mg twice daily. PBMCs, the starting material, were the source of sorted CD4+ and CD8+ T cells. Whole-study findings and limits: Lesional tissue from the scalp (especially in alopecia totalis/universalis) showed higher clonality than normal scalp. Amid tofacitinib therapy, many expanded lesional clones stayed present in scalp and blood.

The germline CDR1 and CDR2 sequences are SQVTM and ANQGSEA. This CDR3 has 15 amino acids. Losses at the gene ends were 0 bases for V and 8 bases for J; bases not matched to a gene: 8. Once RNA had been extracted, it was reverse transcribed into cDNA to act as the sequencing template. This table comes from immunoSEQ multiplex PCR, and its TCRdb copy is limited to in-frame clones, with some not included. The table has fewer than 250,000 clones, 60% seen once; the top ten hold 0.85% to 1.3%. The receptor's source is a human donor with alopecia areata. V gene TRBV29-1 combines with J gene TRBJ2-1, with 9 bases fitting TRBD2. The source material was CD4+ T cells sorted from blood, sampled at week 24, from a patient treated with tofacitinib. The CDR3 loop reads CSVEDRVAGEYEQFF. The DNA for the CDR3 is TGCAGCGTTGAAGATCGAGTAGCGGGGGAATATGAGCAGTTCTTC.